This TCR beta chain was identified in a study of T cell responses to AZD1222 COVID-19 vaccine. Across the study: The study pooled second doses at about 4 or about 12 weeks. Study-wide points: Targets within unmutated variant regions were reportedly found for nearly half of spike-specific TCRs. Clonal diversity was possibly underestimated, and white British individuals and females predominated among donors. Repertoire collection took place solely once the T cell response had peaked.

In germline, CDR1 is MDHEN, CDR2 SYDVKM. Trimming removed 5 bases at V and 6 bases at J, with 19 bases between. The CDR3 covers 15 residues. Regarding this clone: Its antigen remains unidentified.

The data were produced by immunoSEQ multiplex PCR, yet TCRdb's version contains in-frame clones alone and is incomplete. The repertoire holds some 130,000 clones, with about 80% as singletons. This chain uses TRBV28 with TRBJ2-5; D may match TRBD1 or TRBD2 (5 bases each). This TCR was sampled from an adult in good health. Sequenced material: peripheral blood, taken on day 0 of AZD1222 vaccination. CDR3 in amino acids: CASSPQGARRKTQYF. Written as DNA, the CDR3 is TGTGCCAGCAGTCCCCAGGGAGCCCGGAGGAAGACCCAGTACTTC.